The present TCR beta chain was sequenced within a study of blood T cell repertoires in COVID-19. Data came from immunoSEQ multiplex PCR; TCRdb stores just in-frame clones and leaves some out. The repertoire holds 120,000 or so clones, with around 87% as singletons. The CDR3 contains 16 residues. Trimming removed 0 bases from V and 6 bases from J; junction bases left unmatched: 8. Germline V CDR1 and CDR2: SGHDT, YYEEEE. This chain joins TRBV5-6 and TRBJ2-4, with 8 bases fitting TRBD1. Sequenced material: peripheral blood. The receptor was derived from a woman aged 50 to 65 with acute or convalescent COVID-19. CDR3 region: CASSLGAGGAGNIQYF. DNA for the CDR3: TGTGCCAGCAGCTTGGGAGCAGGGGGCGCTGGAAACATTCAGTACTTC.